These 17 T cell receptor beta chains were all obtained from the same sample, sequenced in a study of identical twins (TCRdb year 2016). The protocol used for the library was 5' RACE. Data came from an Illumina HiSeq 2000. TCRdb trimmed the raw reads at Q25, called clones with MiXCR and kept productive beta chains. All rows with the same CDR3 protein become a single entry with the most common DNA and genes. The sample has approximately 260,000 distinct CDR3 sequences on record, about 8.9% of them singletons. 3% of the sample goes to the ten largest clones. These same data were also listed under a study on yellow fever vaccine responses in identical twins.

What was sequenced was CD8+ T cells sorted from blood. These receptors were collected from a woman between 18 and 30 years old in good health.

This clonotype showed up many times. The V gene is TRBV5-1, the J gene TRBJ2-7; no definite D call. Trimming removed 7 bases from V and 2 bases from J, with 7 bases in between. The CDR3 is 11 residues long. Germline-derived CDR1 and CDR2 are SGHRS and YFSETQ. In DNA, the CDR3 is TGCGCCAGCTATACAACCTACGAGCAGTACTTC. Its protein product is CASYTTYEQYF.

This clonotype turned up a few times. The chain is built from TRBV7-9 and TRBJ2-3; the D gene is possibly TRBD1 (5 bases). The germline V and J ends were trimmed by 8 bases and 6 bases, with 15 bases remaining between them. The CDR3 length is 13 residues. Germline loops: CDR1 SEHNR, CDR2 FQNEAQ (reference sequence). CDR3: CASGSLPGDTQYF. The CDR3 DNA reads TGTGCCAGCGGCAGTCTTCCAGGGGATACGCAGTATTTT.

This clonotype was seen at least ten times. J is TRBJ2-1 and V is TRBV4-3; D uncertain. With 0 bases removed from V and 10 bases from J, the gap between germline ends came to 16 bases. The germline V gene encodes CDR1 LGHNA and CDR2 YSLEER. The CDR3 spans 15 residues. The CDR3 spells CASSQETGLGLEQFF. The CDR3 nucleotides read TGCGCCAGCAGCCAAGAAACGGGCCTTGGGTTGGAGCAGTTCTTC.

This clonotype was observed many times. J is TRBJ2-7 and V is TRBV6-2 or TRBV6-3; TRBD2 matches at 7 bases. The trim removed 6 bases at V and 5 bases at J, leaving 10 bases unmatched. The CDR3 contains 14 residues. Germline CDR1 is MNHEY and CDR2 is SVGEGT. CDR3: CASSLTSESNEQYF. The CDR3 DNA reads as TGTGCCAGCAGCCTAACTAGCGAAAGCAACGAGCAGTACTTC.

V usage is TRBV4-2 and J usage is TRBJ2-7, with D perhaps TRBD1 (5 bases). The CDR3 runs to 14 residues. V lost 5 bases and J 2 bases, leaving 13 bases between the germline ends. Germline V lookup: CDR1 LGHNA, CDR2 YNFKEQ. The CDR3 here is CASSDVGAPYEQYF. Written as DNA, the CDR3 is TGTGCCAGCAGCGACGTTGGGGCCCCCTACGAGCAGTACTTC.

In this sample, this clonotype turned up many times. The J gene is TRBJ2-1, the V gene TRBV28; D perhaps matches TRBD2 (6 bases). The CDR3 spans 14 residues. Trimming stripped 8 bases from V and 4 bases from J, with 15 bases between. CDR1 MDHEN and CDR2 SYDVKM come from the germline V gene. CDR3 sequence: CASQWTNVYNEQFF. CDR3 sequence (DNA): TGTGCCAGCCAGTGGACTAACGTTTACAATGAGCAGTTCTTC.

This clonotype was observed many times. V and J are TRBV10-3 and TRBJ2-1; tentatively, D is TRBD1 (5 bases). This CDR3 is built from 13 residues. Trimming left V 8 bases short and J 5 bases short, with 13 bases between. Germline-derived CDR1 and CDR2 are ENHRY and SYGVKD. Written as DNA, the CDR3 is TGTGCCATCCGCTTGGACAAGGACAATGAGCAGTTCTTC. Encoded protein: CAIRLDKDNEQFF.

The V gene is TRBV14, the J gene TRBJ2-1; the match to TRBD1 covers 7 bases. The V gene's germline CDR1 is SGHDN and CDR2 FVKESK. The CDR3 spans 15 residues. V was clipped by 3 bases and J by 6 bases; unmatched bases: 8. The CDR3 loop is CASSHRTGRGNEQFF. The DNA of the CDR3 is TGTGCCAGCAGCCATCGGACAGGACGAGGCAATGAGCAGTTCTTC.

This clonotype has a count of ten or more. The rearrangement links TRBV7-6 to TRBJ2-2, with TRBD2 as a possible D gene (6 bases). Germline V gene data show CDR1 as SGHVS and CDR2 as FNYEAQ. CDR3 size: 16 residues. V lost 4 bases and J 8 bases, leaving 20 bases between the germline ends. The CDR3 DNA follows: TGTGCCAGCAGCTCCTCTAGGGACTCCTCCCGGGGGGAGCTGTTTTTT. Encoded protein: CASSSSRDSSRGELFF.

The chain joins TRBV7-6 to TRBJ1-2; 9 positions match TRBD1. V was clipped by 2 bases and J by 4 bases; unmatched bases: 8. The CDR3 is 16 residues long. The V gene's germline CDR1 is SGHVS and CDR2 FNYEAQ. The CDR3 DNA reads as TGTGCCAGCAGCTTAACAGGGGGCCAAGGTTTCTATGGCTACACCTTC. It is translated as CASSLTGGQGFYGYTF.

This clonotype was counted ten times or more. This chain joins TRBV10-3 and TRBJ2-3, with 10 nucleotides matching TRBD2. Per germline, CDR1 ENHRY and CDR2 SYGVKD. The CDR3 is 13 residues long. Unmatched junction bases numbered 2, after V lost 10 bases and J lost 1 base. CDR3 region: CATGTSGTDTQYF. The CDR3 nucleotides read TGTGCCACCGGGACTAGCGGCACAGATACGCAGTATTTT.

This clonotype turned up a few times. The DNA for the CDR3 is TGTGCCAGCAGTTTTCCGGGCGGGAACACTGAAGCTTTCTTT. Its translation: CASSFPGGNTEAFF. This sequence joins TRBV28 and TRBJ1-1; no reliable D call. Germline values: CDR1 MDHEN, CDR2 SYDVKM. V was trimmed by 3 bases and J by 1 base, leaving 9 bases between them. The CDR3 sequence is 14 residues long.

This clonotype was counted between two and nine times. The chain recombines TRBV7-3 with TRBJ2-1; D tentatively fits TRBD1 or TRBD2 (7 bases each). CDR3 size: 17 residues. Deletions cut 3 bases from V and 6 bases from J, with 21 bases between. The germline CDR1 and CDR2 sequences are SGHTA and FQGTGA. The CDR3 spells CASSLSPRGTNGNEQFF. CDR3 coding DNA: TGTGCCAGCAGCTTGTCCCCCAGGGGGACTAATGGCAATGAGCAGTTCTTC.

The gene calls are TRBV20-1 and TRBJ2-1, with D possibly matching TRBD2 (6 bases). Germline CDR1 is DFQATT and CDR2 is SNEGSKA (reference sequence). V lost 2 bases and J 5 bases, leaving 10 bases between the germline ends. This CDR3 has 13 amino acids. CDR3 protein: CSARRLANNEQFF. CDR3 nucleotide sequence: TGCAGTGCTAGAAGGCTAGCGAACAATGAGCAGTTCTTC.

This clonotype was recorded many times. The rearrangement uses TRBV4-3 and TRBJ2-7, with D unresolved. V lost 1 base, J lost 4 bases, and 14 bases lay in between. The CDR3 has 15 amino acids. The V gene's germline CDR1 is LGHNA and CDR2 YSLEER. The chain's CDR3 is CASSQAANVGYEQYF. Here the CDR3 DNA reads TGCGCCAGCAGCCAAGCGGCTAACGTGGGGTACGAGCAGTACTTC.

The sample holds a few counts of this clonotype. The J gene is TRBJ2-7, the V gene TRBV5-1; TRBD2 is a possible D gene (6 bases). Germline V CDR1 and CDR2: SGHRS, YFSETQ. The CDR3 covers 15 residues. V shed 4 bases and J shed 3 bases, with 17 bases lying between them. CDR3 amino acids: CASSPGVGAHYEQYF. CDR3 in DNA: TGCGCCAGCAGCCCGGGGGTCGGAGCACACTACGAGCAGTACTTC.

This clonotype was detected only a few times. The chain employs TRBV28 and TRBJ2-1, with D tentatively TRBD1 (6 bases). CDR1 MDHEN and CDR2 SYDVKM come from the germline V gene. V was trimmed by 1 base and J by 7 bases, leaving 17 bases between them. The CDR3 length is 16 residues. The CDR3 sequence is CASSLSPTDRRNEQFF. CDR3 sequence (DNA): TGTGCCAGCAGTTTATCGCCGACAGACAGGAGGAATGAGCAGTTCTTC.